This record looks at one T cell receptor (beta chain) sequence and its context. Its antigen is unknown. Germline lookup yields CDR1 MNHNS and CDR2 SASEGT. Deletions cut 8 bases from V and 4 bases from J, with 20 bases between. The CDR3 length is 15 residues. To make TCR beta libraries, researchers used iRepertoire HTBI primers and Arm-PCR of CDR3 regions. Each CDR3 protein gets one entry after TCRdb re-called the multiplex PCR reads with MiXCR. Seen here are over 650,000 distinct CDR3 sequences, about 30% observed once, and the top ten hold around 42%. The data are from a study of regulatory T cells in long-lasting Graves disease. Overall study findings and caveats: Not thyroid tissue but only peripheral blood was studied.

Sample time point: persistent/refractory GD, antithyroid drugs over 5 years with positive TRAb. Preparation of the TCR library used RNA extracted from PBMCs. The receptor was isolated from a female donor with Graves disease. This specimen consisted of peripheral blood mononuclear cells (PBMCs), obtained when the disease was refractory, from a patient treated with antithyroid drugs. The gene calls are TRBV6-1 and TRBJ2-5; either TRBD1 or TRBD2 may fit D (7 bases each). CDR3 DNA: TGTGCCAGCGAAAGGGGGCGTTGGGAGGGAGAGACCCAGTACTTC. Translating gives CASERGRWEGETQYF.